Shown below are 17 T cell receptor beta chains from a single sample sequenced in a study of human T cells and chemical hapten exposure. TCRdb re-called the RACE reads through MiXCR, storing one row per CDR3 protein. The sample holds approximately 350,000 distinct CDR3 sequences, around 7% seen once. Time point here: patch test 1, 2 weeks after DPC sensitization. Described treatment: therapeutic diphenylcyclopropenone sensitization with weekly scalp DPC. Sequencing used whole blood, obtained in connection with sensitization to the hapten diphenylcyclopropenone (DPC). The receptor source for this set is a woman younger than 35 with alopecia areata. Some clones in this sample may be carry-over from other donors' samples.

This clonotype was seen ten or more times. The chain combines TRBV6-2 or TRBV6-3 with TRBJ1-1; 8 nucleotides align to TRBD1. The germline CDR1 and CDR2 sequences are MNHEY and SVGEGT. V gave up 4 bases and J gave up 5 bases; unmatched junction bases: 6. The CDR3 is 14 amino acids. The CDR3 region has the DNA TGTGCCAGCAGTTTTCGGACAGGGAATACTGAAGCTTTCTTT. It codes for CASSFRTGNTEAFF.

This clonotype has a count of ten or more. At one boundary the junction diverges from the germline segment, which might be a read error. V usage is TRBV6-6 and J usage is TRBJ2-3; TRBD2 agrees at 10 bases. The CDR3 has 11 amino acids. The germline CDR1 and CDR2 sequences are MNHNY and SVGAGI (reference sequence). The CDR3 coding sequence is TGTGCCACCTCGAGCGGGGGGGGCCTTAATTTT. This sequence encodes CATSSGGGLNF.

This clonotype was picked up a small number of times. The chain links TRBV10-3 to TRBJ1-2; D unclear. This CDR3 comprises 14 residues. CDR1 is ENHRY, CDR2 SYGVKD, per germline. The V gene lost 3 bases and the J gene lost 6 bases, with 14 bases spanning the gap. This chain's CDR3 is CAISDQKRVDGYTF. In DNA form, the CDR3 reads TGTGCCATCAGTGACCAGAAAAGGGTAGATGGCTACACCTTC.

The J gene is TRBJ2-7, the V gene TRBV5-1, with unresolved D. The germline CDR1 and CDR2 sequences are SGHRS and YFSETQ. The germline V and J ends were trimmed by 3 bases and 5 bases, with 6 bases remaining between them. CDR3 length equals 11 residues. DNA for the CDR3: TGCGCCAGCAGCTGGCGCGACGAGCAGTACTTC. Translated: CASSWRDEQYF.

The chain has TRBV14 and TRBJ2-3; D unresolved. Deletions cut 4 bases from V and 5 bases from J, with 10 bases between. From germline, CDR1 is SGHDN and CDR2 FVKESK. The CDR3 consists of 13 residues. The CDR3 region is CASSPHGQDTQYF. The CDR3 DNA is TGTGCCAGCAGCCCTCACGGGCAAGATACGCAGTATTTT.

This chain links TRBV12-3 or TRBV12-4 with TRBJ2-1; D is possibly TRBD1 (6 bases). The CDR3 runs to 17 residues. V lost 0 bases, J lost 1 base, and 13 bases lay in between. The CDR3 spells CASSLALGQGSYNEQFF. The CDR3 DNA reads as TGTGCCAGCAGTTTAGCGCTGGGGCAGGGGTCCTACAATGAGCAGTTCTTC.

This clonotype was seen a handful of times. Here the CDR3 DNA reads TGTGCCAGCAGCCATATCCAGACAGGGGGCGAAGAGACCCAGTACTTC. Protein: CASSHIQTGGEETQYF. The gene calls are TRBV7-2 and TRBJ2-5; 10 bases are shared with TRBD1. This CDR3 comprises 16 residues. Per germline, CDR1 SGHTA and CDR2 FQGNSA. Losses at the gene ends were 5 bases for V and 3 bases for J; bases not matched to a gene: 9.

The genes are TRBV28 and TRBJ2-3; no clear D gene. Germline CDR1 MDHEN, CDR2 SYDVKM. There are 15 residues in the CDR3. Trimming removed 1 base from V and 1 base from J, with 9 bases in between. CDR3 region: CASSLSAVGTDTQYF. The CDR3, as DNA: TGTGCCAGCAGTTTATCGGCAGTCGGCACAGATACGCAGTATTTT.

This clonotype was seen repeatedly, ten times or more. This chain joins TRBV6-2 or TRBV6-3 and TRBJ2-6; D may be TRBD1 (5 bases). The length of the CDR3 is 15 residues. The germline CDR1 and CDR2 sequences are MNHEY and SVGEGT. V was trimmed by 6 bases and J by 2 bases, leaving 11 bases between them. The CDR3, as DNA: TGTGCCAGCAGCCGAGACAGCGCTGGGGCCAACGTCCTGACTTTC. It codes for CASSRDSAGANVLTF.

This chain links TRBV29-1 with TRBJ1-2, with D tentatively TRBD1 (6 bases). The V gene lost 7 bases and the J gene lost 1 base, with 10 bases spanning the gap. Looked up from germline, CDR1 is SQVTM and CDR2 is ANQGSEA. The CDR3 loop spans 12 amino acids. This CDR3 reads CSGGQSNYGYTF. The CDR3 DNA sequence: TGCAGCGGCGGACAGAGTAACTATGGCTACACCTTC.

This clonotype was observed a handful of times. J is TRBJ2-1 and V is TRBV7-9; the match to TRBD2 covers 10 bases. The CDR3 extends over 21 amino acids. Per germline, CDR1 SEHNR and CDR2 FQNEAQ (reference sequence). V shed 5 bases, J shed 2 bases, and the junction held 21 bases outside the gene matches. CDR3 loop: CASSPRLSSGGQTNPYNEQFF. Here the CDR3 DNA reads TGTGCCAGCAGCCCTAGGTTGTCTAGCGGGGGACAAACTAACCCCTACAATGAGCAGTTCTTC.

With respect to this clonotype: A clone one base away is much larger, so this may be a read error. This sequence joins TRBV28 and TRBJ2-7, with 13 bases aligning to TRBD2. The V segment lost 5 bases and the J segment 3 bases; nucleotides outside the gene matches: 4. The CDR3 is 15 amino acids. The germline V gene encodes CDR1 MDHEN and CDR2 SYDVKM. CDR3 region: CASSPGTSGVYEQYF. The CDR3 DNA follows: TGTGCCAGCAGTCCCGGGACTAGCGGGGTCTACGAGCAGTACTTC.

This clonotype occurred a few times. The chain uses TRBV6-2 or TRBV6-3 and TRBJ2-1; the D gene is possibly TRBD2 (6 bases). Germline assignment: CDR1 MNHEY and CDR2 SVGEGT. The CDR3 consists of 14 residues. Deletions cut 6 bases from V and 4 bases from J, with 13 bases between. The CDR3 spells CASSRDWEYNEQFF. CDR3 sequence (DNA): TGTGCCAGCAGCCGGGACTGGGAATACAATGAGCAGTTCTTC.

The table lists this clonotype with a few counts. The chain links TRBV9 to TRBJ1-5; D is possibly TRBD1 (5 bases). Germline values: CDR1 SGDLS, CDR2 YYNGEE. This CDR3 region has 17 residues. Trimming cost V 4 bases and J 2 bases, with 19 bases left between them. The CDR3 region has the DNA TGTGCCAGCAGCCCCAATCCGATGGTGGGGGGCAATCAGCCCCAGCATTTT. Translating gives CASSPNPMVGGNQPQHF.

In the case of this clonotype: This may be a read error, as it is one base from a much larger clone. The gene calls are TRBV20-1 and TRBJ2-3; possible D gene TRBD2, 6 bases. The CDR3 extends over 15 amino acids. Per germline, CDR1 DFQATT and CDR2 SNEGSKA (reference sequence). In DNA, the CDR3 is TGCAGAGCCCCAGTCGGGGGTAATTATGCAGATACGCAGTATTTT. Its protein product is CRAPVGGNYADTQYF.

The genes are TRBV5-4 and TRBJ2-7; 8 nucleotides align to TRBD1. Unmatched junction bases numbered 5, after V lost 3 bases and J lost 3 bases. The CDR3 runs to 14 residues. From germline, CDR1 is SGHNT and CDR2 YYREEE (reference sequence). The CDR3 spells CASSYSQGDYEQYF. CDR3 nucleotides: TGTGCCAGCAGCTATTCACAGGGGGACTACGAGCAGTACTTC.

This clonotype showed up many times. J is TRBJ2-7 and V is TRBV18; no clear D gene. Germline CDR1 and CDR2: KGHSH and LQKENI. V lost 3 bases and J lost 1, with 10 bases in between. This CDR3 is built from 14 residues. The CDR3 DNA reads TGTGCCAGCTCACCGGAAGGATTTTCCTACGAGCAGTACTTC. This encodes CASSPEGFSYEQYF. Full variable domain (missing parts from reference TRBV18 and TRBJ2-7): NAGVMQNPRHLVRRRGQEARLRCSPMKGHSHVYWYRQLPEEGLKFMVYLQKENIIDESGMPKERFSAEFPKEGPSILRIQQVVRGDSAAYFCASSPEGFSYEQYFGPGTRLTVT.